What follows is one T cell receptor beta chain and its context. Germline assignment: CDR1 SGHTA and CDR2 FQGTGA. The CDR3 is 15 residues long. J lost 7 bases, V lost 5 bases, and 10 bases had no gene match. Libraries were prepared by immunoSEQ multiplex PCR; TCRdb keeps only in-frame clonotypes and omits some of them. The sample consists of about 39,000 clones, roughly 85% of them appearing once. The sample is drawn from a study of blood T cell repertoires in COVID-19. As for the study in general: COVID-19 samples, acute and convalescent, were from the United States, Italy and Spain. T cells, B-cell-depleted T cells, or PBMCs supplied cDNA or gDNA.

Sequenced: peripheral blood. This receptor was taken from a man in his sixties with acute or convalescent COVID-19. V is TRBV7-3 and J is TRBJ2-2; 7 nucleotides agree with TRBD1. CDR3 coding DNA: TGTGCCAGCAGCCCCGGACCCTGGACAGGCGGGGAGCTGTTTTTT. It translates to CASSPGPWTGGELFF.